What follows describes a single TCR beta chain. This sample is part of a study of control samples from healthy donors and cancer patients. TCRdb keeps only in-frame clones here, not all; method: immunoSEQ multiplex PCR. This sample has approximately 84,000 clones, with around 91% found just once. The germline V and J ends were trimmed by 5 bases and 5 bases, with 12 bases remaining between them. CDR3 size: 13 residues. Germline V CDR1 and CDR2: SGHAT, FQNNGV. The rearrangement links TRBV11-2 to TRBJ1-1; a possible D gene is TRBD1 (5 bases). The sample was blood. This TCR came from a man younger than 40 in good health. The CDR3 sequence: CASSPDEGTEAFF. CDR3 coding DNA: TGTGCCAGCAGCCCCGACGAGGGGACTGAAGCTTTCTTT.